This TCR beta chain was sequenced in a study of T cells expressing NK-cell markers. Study details: Sorted CD3+CD56-NKG2C+, CD3+CD56+NKG2C+ and CD3+CD56+NKG2C- T cells supplied the TCR beta repertoires. Of eight sequenced donors, seven were HCMV-seropositive and one HCMV-seronegative.

5'RACE template switching built TCR beta cDNA with unique molecular identifiers. TCRdb reprocessed the 5' RACE reads and stores each CDR3 protein as one record, lacking DNA. This sample's table has some 450,000 distinct CDR3 sequences. Study findings and constraints: A range of roughly 1.0-8% of CD8+ T cells consisted of dominant NKG2C+ clonotypes in more than five donors.

Comment on this clonotype: Its antigen is currently unknown.

This CDR3 is 14 amino acids long. Germline V CDR1 and CDR2: LGHDT, YNNKEL (reference sequence). This clonotype was sampled from a woman between 18 and 70 years old in good health. This chain uses TRBV3-1 with TRBJ1-1; TCRdb outputs TRBD1, but without DNA this stays unchecked. The sequenced material came from blood T cells: a sorted CD56 or NKG2C T cell subset, CD4+ or CD8+ T cells, or bulk PBMC T cells (not recorded which). CDR3 protein: CASSQAGAGTEAFF.